One sample yielded the 27 T cell receptor beta chains listed below, sequenced in a study of T-cell reconstitution after alpha-beta-depleted transplantation in children. Unique molecular identifiers were incorporated when the TCRbeta library was constructed. TCRdb used MiXCR to reprocess the PCR reads, holding one entry per CDR3 protein. This table has about 3,000 distinct CDR3 sequences, 28% appearing once. The starting material was PBMCs, mostly from graft donor cells, obtained 60 days after TCRalphabeta/CD19-depleted stem cell transplant. The receptors here all came from a male patient aged 2 to 9 who had a stem cell transplant for acute myeloid leukemia, so the T cells may come from the graft donor.

The chain employs TRBV12-3 or TRBV12-4 and TRBJ2-1; no firm D call. V lost 6 bases, J lost 6 bases, and 12 bases lay in between. The CDR3 is 13 amino acids. DNA of the CDR3: TGTGCCAGCAGCCGAAGGGCCACCAATGAGCAGTTCTTC. Translated, it gives CASSRRATNEQFF.

This clonotype is classed as medium-sized (0.01 to 0.1%). V gene TRBV4-3 combines with J gene TRBJ2-2, with a weak D call TRBD1 (5 bases). The V end was cut by 1 base, the J end by 6 bases, with 12 bases between. The CDR3 has 15 residues. The V gene's germline CDR1 is LGHNA and CDR2 YSLEER. The CDR3 spells CASSQGPGWAGELFF. DNA for the CDR3: TGCGCCAGCAGCCAAGGCCCAGGGTGGGCCGGGGAGCTGTTTTTT.

This clonotype showed up many times. The chain employs TRBV7-3 and TRBJ1-3, with a possible D match to TRBD1 (6 bases). V lost 5 bases, J lost 7 bases, and 18 bases lay in between. This CDR3 has 15 amino acids. Looked up from germline, CDR1 is SGHTA and CDR2 is FQGTGA. The CDR3 spells CASSHSGANWNTIYF. The DNA for the CDR3 is TGTGCCAGCAGCCACTCAGGGGCAAATTGGAACACCATATATTTT. The variable domain in full, completed from reference TRBV7-3 and TRBJ1-3, reads GAGVSQTPSNKVTEKGKYVELRCDPISGHTALYWYRQSLGQGPEFLIYFQGTGAADDSGLPNDRFFAVRPEGSVSTLKIQRTERGDSAVYLCASSHSGANWNTIYFGEGSWLTVV.

This clonotype was observed many times. V usage is TRBV7-9 and J usage is TRBJ2-1; tentative D call: TRBD1 (6 bases). Trimming pared 2 bases from V and 6 bases from J, leaving 17 bases between. Germline-derived CDR1 and CDR2 are SEHNR and FQNEAQ (reference sequence). The CDR3 has 16 amino acids. This chain's CDR3 is CASSLPTGGDGNEQFF. CDR3 nucleotides: TGTGCCAGCAGCTTACCGACAGGAGGCGATGGCAATGAGCAGTTCTTC.

This clonotype was found many times. This chain links TRBV6-2 or TRBV6-3 with TRBJ2-3; 7 bases align to TRBD2. Germline lookup yields CDR1 MNHEY and CDR2 SVGEGT. The CDR3 is 16 amino acids. The V segment lost 5 bases and the J segment 2 bases; nucleotides outside the gene matches: 10. Here the CDR3 DNA reads TGTGCCAGCAGTATGGATGGCGGGAGATCCACAGATACGCAGTATTTT. It yields the protein CASSMDGGRSTDTQYF.

This clonotype was observed a few times. The rearrangement links TRBV6-6 to TRBJ1-1; D may be TRBD1 (6 bases). Trimming removed 6 bases from V and 5 bases from J, with 10 bases in between. This CDR3 contains 12 residues. Germline CDR1 MNHNY, CDR2 SVGAGI (reference sequence). Written as DNA, the CDR3 is TGTGCCAGCAGACCGACAGGTACTGAAGCTTTCTTT. Translating gives CASRPTGTEAFF.

The gene calls are TRBV10-3 and TRBJ2-1; 8 nucleotides line up with TRBD1. CDR1 is ENHRY and CDR2 is SYGVKD in the germline V gene. Trimming at V came to 2 bases and at J to 1 base, leaving 1 base not matched to a gene. This CDR3 is built from 15 residues. Here the CDR3 reads CAISERQGSYNEQFF. The CDR3 region has the DNA TGTGCCATCAGTGAGCGACAGGGGTCCTACAATGAGCAGTTCTTC.

At least ten counts were recorded for this clonotype. This chain connects TRBV5-1 to TRBJ2-5; no definite D call. The V end lost 0 bases, the J end lost 5 bases, and 5 bases lay between the germline ends. Germline CDR1 is SGHRS and CDR2 is YFSETQ. The CDR3 totals 12 residues. CDR3 coding DNA: TGCGCCAGCAGCTTGGTAAGGGAGACCCAGTACTTC. Translation: CASSLVRETQYF.

Ten or more counts support this clonotype. V and J are TRBV20-1 and TRBJ1-4; D is ambiguous. This CDR3 spans 14 amino acids. Per germline, CDR1 DFQATT and CDR2 SNEGSKA (reference sequence). The ends were cut back, 1 base at V and 3 bases at J, with 9 bases in the middle. The CDR3 here is CSARVGLANEKLFF. The CDR3 bases are TGCAGTGCTAGAGTGGGGTTGGCTAATGAAAAACTGTTTTTT.

This clonotype has a handful of counts. The chain is built from TRBV2 and TRBJ2-3; 7 nucleotides align to TRBD2. Germline CDR1 reads SNHLY; CDR2 reads FYNNEI. The trim removed 6 bases at V and 2 bases at J, leaving 2 bases unmatched. CDR3 length: 13 amino acids. CDR3 loop: CASRAGYTDTQYF. CDR3 nucleotide sequence: TGTGCCAGCAGAGCGGGGTACACAGATACGCAGTATTTT.

This clonotype was found many times. J is TRBJ2-1 and V is TRBV12-3 or TRBV12-4; the D gene is possibly TRBD2 (7 bases). The CDR3 is 16 residues long. The V end lost 3 bases, the J end lost 5 bases, and 17 bases lay between the germline ends. The CDR3 DNA follows: TGTGCCAGCAGTTTTTGGCGGGGGCCTACGAACAATGAGCAGTTCTTC. This sequence encodes CASSFWRGPTNNEQFF.

In its sample, this clonotype was seen many times. The V and J genes are TRBV6-5 and TRBJ2-2; either TRBD1 or TRBD2 may supply D (5 bases each). Germline CDR1 is MNHEY and CDR2 is SVGAGI. Trimming removed 0 bases at V and 9 bases at J, with 20 bases between. The CDR3 consists of 17 residues. CDR3 sequence reads: CASSYSKPGPRRRELFF. In DNA, the CDR3 is TGTGCCAGCAGTTACTCGAAACCGGGACCCCGGAGGCGGGAGCTGTTTTTT.

To note about this clonotype: At one end, the junction sequence differs from germline, possibly due to a read error. The gene calls are TRBV5-4 and TRBJ1-2, with a weak D call TRBD1 (6 bases). Germline V gene sequence: CDR1 SGHNT, CDR2 YYREEE (reference sequence). CDR3 size: 17 residues. CDR3 nucleotides: TGTGGCAGCAGCTCTGGGGGCTCCGGGACGTCCCTCTATGGCTACACCTTC. It translates to CGSSSGGSGTSLYGYTF.

In this sample, this clonotype turned up many times. V gene TRBV6-5 combines with J gene TRBJ1-6; 7 positions match TRBD1. V was pared by 6 bases and J by 2 bases, with 7 bases of the junction left unmatched. The germline V gene encodes CDR1 MNHEY and CDR2 SVGAGI. The CDR3 contains 16 residues. DNA of the CDR3: TGTGCCAGCAGCCCGACAGGGAGGCCCTATAATTCACCCCTCCACTTT. It encodes CASSPTGRPYNSPLHF.

This clonotype was counted many times. The V gene is TRBV30, the J gene TRBJ2-7, with 10 bases that match TRBD1. V trimming: 2 bases; J trimming: 2 bases; junction bases outside the gene matches: 3. CDR1 is GTSNPN and CDR2 is SVGIG in the germline V gene (reference sequence). The CDR3 sequence is 14 residues long. The CDR3: CAWSTTGGPYEQYF. The DNA for the CDR3 is TGTGCCTGGAGTACGACAGGGGGCCCCTACGAGCAGTACTTC.

The chain couples TRBV15 to TRBJ2-1; D ambiguous. CDR1 is LNHNV, CDR2 YYDKDF, per germline (reference sequence). The V gene lost 5 bases and the J gene lost 3 bases, with 8 bases spanning the gap. This CDR3 comprises 13 residues. CDR3 region: CATSLSDYNEQFF. For the CDR3, the DNA is TGTGCCACCAGCTTATCTGACTACAATGAGCAGTTCTTC.

This chain links TRBV12-3 or TRBV12-4 with TRBJ2-2; 9 bases are shared with TRBD2. The junction had 16 bases not matched to a gene; V was cut back by 10 bases and J by 1 base. The length of the CDR3 is 18 residues. The CDR3: CATIMGIAGVWNTGELFF. As DNA, the CDR3 is TGTGCCACCATCATGGGAATAGCGGGAGTTTGGAACACCGGGGAGCTGTTTTTT.

The sample holds many counts of this clonotype. The gene calls are TRBV7-8 and TRBJ2-1; D gene unclear. V was trimmed by 4 bases and J by 6 bases, leaving 13 bases between them. Germline values: CDR1 SGHVS, CDR2 FQNEAQ. The CDR3 covers 14 residues. The CDR3 coding sequence is TGTGCCAGCAGCTCTCGCGACCCGGGCAATGAGCAGTTCTTC. This translates into CASSSRDPGNEQFF.

This clonotype appeared many times. V and J are TRBV7-9 and TRBJ1-6, with D perhaps matching TRBD1 (5 bases). The germline CDR1 and CDR2 sequences are SEHNR and FQNEAQ (reference sequence). This CDR3 has 17 amino acids. Between the trimmed V and J ends, which lost 0 bases and 7 bases, there was a span of 16 bases. The CDR3 reads CASSLAEGFFRNSPLHF. DNA for the CDR3: TGTGCCAGCAGCTTAGCGGAGGGGTTCTTCCGGAATTCACCCCTCCACTTT.

This clonotype was detected ten times or more. This chain links TRBV5-1 with TRBJ1-2, with 7 bases that match TRBD1. The CDR3 consists of 15 residues. Losses at the gene ends were 6 bases for V and 2 bases for J; bases not matched to a gene: 10. Germline lookup yields CDR1 SGHRS and CDR2 YFSETQ. The CDR3 DNA reads as TGCGCCAGCAACATTCTAGGGGACAGAAACTATGGCTACACCTTC. Its protein is CASNILGDRNYGYTF.

Sample share makes this clonotype hyperexpanded (1% or more). Written as DNA, the CDR3 is TGTGCCAGCAGTCTGCACATGCCGGCAGGCGCAATATGGGATACGCAGTATTTT. Encoded protein: CASSLHMPAGAIWDTQYF. V and J are TRBV27 and TRBJ2-3, with no clear D. Germline V gene data show CDR1 as MNHEY and CDR2 as SMNVEV (reference sequence). V dropped 5 bases and J dropped 6 bases, with 27 bases sitting between them. CDR3 length equals 18 residues.

V and J are TRBV7-6 and TRBJ2-5; D ambiguous. This CDR3 is 18 amino acids long. Germline CDR1 reads SGHVS; CDR2 reads FNYEAQ. V dropped 5 bases and J dropped 0 bases, with 22 bases sitting between them. The CDR3 DNA is TGTGCCAGCAGCAGAAAATTTCCGGAGATAGGGTACCAAGAGACCCAGTACTTC. Its translation is CASSRKFPEIGYQETQYF.

V and J are TRBV28 and TRBJ2-7; weak D call: TRBD2 (7 bases). The CDR3 length is 15 residues. CDR1 MDHEN and CDR2 SYDVKM come from the germline V gene. V gave up 2 bases and J gave up 1 base, with 12 bases separating them. The CDR3 region has the DNA TGTGCCAGCAGTTTAAGGGGGGGCGGTTCCTACGAGCAGTACTTC. This encodes CASSLRGGGSYEQYF.

This clonotype was seen at least ten times. The V call is TRBV5-1, the J call TRBJ2-3; D is unresolved. V was clipped by 0 bases and J by 0 bases, with 14 bases between them. CDR1 is SGHRS, CDR2 YFSETQ, per germline. The CDR3 sequence is 17 residues long. The CDR3 spells CASSLGFMDGSTDTQYF. The DNA for the CDR3 is TGCGCCAGCAGCTTGGGTTTTATGGACGGTAGCACAGATACGCAGTATTTT. Supplemented by reference TRBV5-1 and TRBJ2-3, the full variable domain reads KAGVTQTPRYLIKTRGQQVTLSCSPISGHRSVSWYQQTPGQGLQFLFEYFSETQRNKGNFPGRFSGRQFSNSRSEMNVSTLELGDSALYLCASSLGFMDGSTDTQYFGPGTRLTVL.

There are many counts of this clonotype. This sequence joins TRBV9 and TRBJ2-1; tentatively, D is TRBD2 (6 bases). Trimming removed 2 bases from V and 6 bases from J, with 9 bases in between. The CDR3 totals 13 residues. CDR1 is SGDLS, CDR2 YYNGEE, per germline. The CDR3 DNA reads TGTGCCAGCAGCGTTGGGACTTCCAATGAGCAGTTCTTC. Its protein product is CASSVGTSNEQFF.

This clonotype was seen repeatedly, ten times or more. J is TRBJ1-1 and V is TRBV4-3; D gene ambiguous. The CDR3 has 16 amino acids. Deletions cut 0 bases from V and 1 base from J, with 12 bases between. CDR1 LGHNA and CDR2 YSLEER come from the germline V gene. The CDR3 spells CASSQDSALTNTEAFF. CDR3 in DNA: TGCGCCAGCAGCCAAGATTCGGCCCTCACGAACACTGAAGCTTTCTTT.

This clonotype was seen at least ten times. The chain combines TRBV19 with TRBJ1-6; TRBD1 might be the D (6 bases). V was shortened by 5 bases and J by 7 bases, with 15 bases between the two germline ends. This CDR3 is 15 amino acids long. Germline V gene sequence: CDR1 LNHDA, CDR2 SQIVND (reference sequence). CDR3 amino acids: CASSPRQRGNSPLHF. As DNA, the CDR3 is TGTGCCAGTAGTCCCCGTCAGAGGGGGAATTCACCCCTCCACTTT.